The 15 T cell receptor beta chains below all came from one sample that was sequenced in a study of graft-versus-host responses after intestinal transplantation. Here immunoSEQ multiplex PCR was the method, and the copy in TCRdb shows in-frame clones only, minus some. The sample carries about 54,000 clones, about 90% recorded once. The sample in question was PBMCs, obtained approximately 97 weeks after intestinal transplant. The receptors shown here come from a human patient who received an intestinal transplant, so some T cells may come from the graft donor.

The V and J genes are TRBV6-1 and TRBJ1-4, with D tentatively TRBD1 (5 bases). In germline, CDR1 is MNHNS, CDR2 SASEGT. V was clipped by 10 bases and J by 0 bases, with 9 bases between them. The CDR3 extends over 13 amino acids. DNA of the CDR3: TGTGCCATCTCAGGGTCAACTAATGAAAAACTGTTTTTT. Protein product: CAISGSTNEKLFF.

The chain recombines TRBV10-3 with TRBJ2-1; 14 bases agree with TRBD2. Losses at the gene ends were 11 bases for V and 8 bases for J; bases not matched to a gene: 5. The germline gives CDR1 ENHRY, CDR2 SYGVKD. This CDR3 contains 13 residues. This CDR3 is CAATSGGVHEQFF. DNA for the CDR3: TGTGCCGCGACTAGCGGGGGGGTGCATGAGCAGTTCTTC.

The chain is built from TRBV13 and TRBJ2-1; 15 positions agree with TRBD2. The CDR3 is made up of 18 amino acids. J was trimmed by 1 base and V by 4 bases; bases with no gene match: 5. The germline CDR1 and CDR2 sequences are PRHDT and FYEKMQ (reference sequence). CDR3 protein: CASSWGLAGGPSYNEQFF. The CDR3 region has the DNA TGTGCCAGCAGCTGGGGACTAGCGGGGGGCCCGTCCTACAATGAGCAGTTCTTC.

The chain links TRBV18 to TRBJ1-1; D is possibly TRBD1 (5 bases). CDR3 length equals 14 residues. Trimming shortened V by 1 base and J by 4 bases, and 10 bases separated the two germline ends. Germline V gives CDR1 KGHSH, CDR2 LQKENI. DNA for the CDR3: TGTGCCAGCTCACCACAGGGGATGGGCACTGAAGCTTTCTTT. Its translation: CASSPQGMGTEAFF.

The CDR3 nucleotides read TGTGCCAGCAGCTTAGGCCCTTTGGGGGGGGTAAATTCACCCCTCCACTTT. Its translation is CASSLGPLGGVNSPLHF. The rearrangement links TRBV7-6 to TRBJ1-6; weak D call: TRBD1 (5 bases). The ends were cut back, 1 base at V and 7 bases at J, with 17 bases in the middle. CDR1 is SGHVS, CDR2 FNYEAQ, per germline. This CDR3 comprises 17 residues.

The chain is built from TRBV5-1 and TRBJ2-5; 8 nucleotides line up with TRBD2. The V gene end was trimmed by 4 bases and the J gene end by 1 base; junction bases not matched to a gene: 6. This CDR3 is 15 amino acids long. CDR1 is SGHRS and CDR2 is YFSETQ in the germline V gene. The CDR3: CASSKTGTSQETQYF. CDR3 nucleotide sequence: TGCGCCAGCAGCAAAACCGGGACTAGCCAAGAGACCCAGTACTTC.

This CDR3 reads CAWGLLADTQYF. The CDR3 DNA reads TGTGCCTGGGGTCTACTAGCAGATACGCAGTATTTT. The chain combines TRBV30 with TRBJ2-3, with D possibly matching TRBD2 (5 bases). V shed 5 bases and J shed 4 bases, with 10 bases lying between them. This CDR3 spans 12 amino acids. Germline V gives CDR1 GTSNPN, CDR2 SVGIG (reference sequence).

The CDR3 loop is CSVGGSSFNYGYTF. The DNA for the CDR3 is TGCAGCGTTGGGGGATCCTCCTTCAACTATGGCTACACCTTC. The chain is built from TRBV29-1 and TRBJ1-2, with no clear D. The CDR3 sequence is 14 residues long. V was pared by 4 bases and J by 2 bases, with 14 bases between. Germline-derived CDR1 and CDR2 are SQVTM and ANQGSEA.

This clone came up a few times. Written as DNA, the CDR3 is TGCGCCAGCAGCCCGATCGGGGTTAGCACAGATACGCAGTATTTT. Translation: CASSPIGVSTDTQYF. J is TRBJ2-3 and V is TRBV5-1; tentatively, D is TRBD2 (5 bases). Germline V gene lookup returns CDR1 SGHRS and CDR2 YFSETQ. Trimming took off 4 bases at V and 0 bases at J, with 12 bases between the two ends. The CDR3 spans 15 residues.

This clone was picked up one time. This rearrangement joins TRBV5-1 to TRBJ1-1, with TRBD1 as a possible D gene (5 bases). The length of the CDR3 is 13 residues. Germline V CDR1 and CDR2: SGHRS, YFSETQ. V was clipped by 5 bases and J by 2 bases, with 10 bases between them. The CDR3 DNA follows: TGCGCCAGCAGTGAGGACAAAAACACTGAAGCTTTCTTT. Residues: CASSEDKNTEAFF.

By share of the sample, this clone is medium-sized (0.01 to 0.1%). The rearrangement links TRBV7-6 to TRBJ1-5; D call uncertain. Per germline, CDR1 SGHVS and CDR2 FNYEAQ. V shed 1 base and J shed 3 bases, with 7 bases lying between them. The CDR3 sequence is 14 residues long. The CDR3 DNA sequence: TGTGCCAGCAGCTTAGGCGAAAACAATCAGCCCCAGCATTTT. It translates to CASSLGENNQPQHF.

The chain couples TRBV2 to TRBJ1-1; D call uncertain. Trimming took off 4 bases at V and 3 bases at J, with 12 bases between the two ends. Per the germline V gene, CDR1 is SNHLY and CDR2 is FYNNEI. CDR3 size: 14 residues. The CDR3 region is CASSVEGRYTEAFF. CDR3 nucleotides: TGTGCCAGCAGTGTGGAGGGCCGGTACACTGAAGCTTTCTTT. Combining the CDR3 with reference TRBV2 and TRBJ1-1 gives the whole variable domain EPEVTQTPSHQVTQMGQEVILRCVPISNHLYFYWYRQILGQKVEFLVSFYNNEISEKSEIFDDQFSVERPDGSNFTLKIRSTKLEDSAMYFCASSVEGRYTEAFFGQGTRLTVV.

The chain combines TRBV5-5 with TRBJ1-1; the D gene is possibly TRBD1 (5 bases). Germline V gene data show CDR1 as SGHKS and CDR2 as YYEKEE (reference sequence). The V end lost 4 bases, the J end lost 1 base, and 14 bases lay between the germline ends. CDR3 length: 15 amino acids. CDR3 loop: CASSRMTEGNTEAFF. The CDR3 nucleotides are TGTGCCAGCAGCCGCATGACAGAAGGGAACACTGAAGCTTTCTTT.

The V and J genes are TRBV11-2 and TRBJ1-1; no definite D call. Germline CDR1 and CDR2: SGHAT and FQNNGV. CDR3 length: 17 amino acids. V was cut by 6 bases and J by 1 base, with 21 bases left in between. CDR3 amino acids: CASRGIGSKSKNTEAFF. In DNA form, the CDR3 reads TGTGCCAGCAGAGGTATCGGCAGCAAGTCTAAGAACACTGAAGCTTTCTTT.

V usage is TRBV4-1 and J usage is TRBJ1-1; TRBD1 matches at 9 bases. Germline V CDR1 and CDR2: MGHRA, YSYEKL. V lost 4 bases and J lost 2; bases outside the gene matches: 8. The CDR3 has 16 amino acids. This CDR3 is CASSPGQGRFNTEAFF. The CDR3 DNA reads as TGCGCCAGCAGCCCCGGACAGGGGAGGTTTAACACTGAAGCTTTCTTT.